The source of this T cell receptor beta chain is a study of blood T cell repertoires in COVID-19. Study in general: The study drew acute and convalescent COVID-19 samples from the United States, Italy and Spain. PBMCs, B-cell-depleted T cells, or T cells provided the cDNA or gDNA that made up the material.

V was shortened by 1 base and J by 3 bases, with 11 bases between the two germline ends. The CDR3 runs 15 residues. As processed by the authors: Quantification of nucleated cells was approximated via reference gene primer amplification. Sequencing was performed with immunoSEQ multiplex PCR; in TCRdb, only in-frame clones are kept and a portion is missing. V and J calls and clone size are as listed in that table; D and trimming were resolved from the DNA. The sample yields 75,000 to 90,000 clones, 75% to 85% seen once. The clonotype comes from a woman in her thirties or forties with active or convalescent COVID-19. This rearrangement joins TRBV5-3 to TRBJ1-5; D may be TRBD1 (5 bases). TRBV5-3 is flagged as an ORF with uncertain function. Sequenced: peripheral blood. CDR3 amino acids: CARSLMPGFNQPQHF. CDR3 bases: TGTGCCAGAAGCTTGATGCCAGGGTTCAATCAGCCCCAGCATTTT.